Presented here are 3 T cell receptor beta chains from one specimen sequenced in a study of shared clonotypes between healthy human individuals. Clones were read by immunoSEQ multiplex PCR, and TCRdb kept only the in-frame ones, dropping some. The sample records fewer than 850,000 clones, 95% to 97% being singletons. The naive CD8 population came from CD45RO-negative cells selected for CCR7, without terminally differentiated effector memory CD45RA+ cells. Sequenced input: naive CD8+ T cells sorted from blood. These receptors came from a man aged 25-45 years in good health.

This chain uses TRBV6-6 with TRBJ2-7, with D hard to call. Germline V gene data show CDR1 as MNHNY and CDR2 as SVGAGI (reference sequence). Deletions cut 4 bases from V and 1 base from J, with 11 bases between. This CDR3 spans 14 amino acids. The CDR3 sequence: CASSLSEKSYEQYF. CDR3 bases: TGTGCCAGCAGTTTGAGCGAGAAGTCCTACGAGCAGTACTTC.

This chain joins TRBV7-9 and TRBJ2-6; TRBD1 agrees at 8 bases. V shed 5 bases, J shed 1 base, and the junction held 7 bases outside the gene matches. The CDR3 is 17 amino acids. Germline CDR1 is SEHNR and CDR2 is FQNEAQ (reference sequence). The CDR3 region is CASSPRTGRSGANVLTF. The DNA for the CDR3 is TGTGCCAGCAGCCCCCGGACAGGGCGATCTGGGGCCAACGTCCTGACTTTC.

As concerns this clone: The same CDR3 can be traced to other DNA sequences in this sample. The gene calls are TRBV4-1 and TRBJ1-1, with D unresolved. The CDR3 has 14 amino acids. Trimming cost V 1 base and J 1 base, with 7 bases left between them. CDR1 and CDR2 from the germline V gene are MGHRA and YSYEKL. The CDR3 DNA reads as TGCGCCAGCAGCCAAGGACCGGGGAACACTGAAGCTTTCTTT. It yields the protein CASSQGPGNTEAFF.